The 2 T cell receptor beta chains listed next were all sequenced from one sample in a study of early T cells in non-severe SARS-CoV-2 infection. TCRdb reanalysed the 5' RACE reads using MiXCR and keeps one entry per CDR3 protein. The sample yields fewer than 30,000 distinct CDR3 sequences, 4.3% seen once. The sample consisted of whole blood. These receptors were taken from an adult who was a healthcare worker with PCR-confirmed SARS-CoV-2 infection or an uninfected control (not recorded which).

This clonotype is medium-sized in the sample. The chain links TRBV7-8 to TRBJ2-1; 10 bases are shared with TRBD2. This CDR3 region has 15 residues. Trimming removed 2 bases from V and 4 bases from J; junction bases left unmatched: 2. Looked up from germline, CDR1 is SGHVS and CDR2 is FQNEAQ. The CDR3 nucleotides read TGTGCCAGCAGCTTACTAGCGGGAGCTTACAATGAGCAGTTCTTC. Residues: CASSLLAGAYNEQFF.

This clonotype was observed at least ten times. The CDR3 DNA is TGTGCCAGCAGTTTCTCCACCGGGACCCTATATGGCTACACCTTC. Translating it yields CASSFSTGTLYGYTF. The rearrangement uses TRBV12-3 or TRBV12-4 and TRBJ1-2; weak D call: TRBD1 (5 bases). The V gene lost 3 bases and the J gene lost 5 bases, with 16 bases spanning the gap. CDR3 length equals 15 residues.